Presented here are 12 T cell receptor beta chains from one specimen sequenced in a study of T-cell reconstitution after alpha-beta-depleted transplantation in children (dated by TCRdb to about 2016). The treatment or condition label on this specimen signifies: allogeneic hematopoietic cell transplantation with graft depleted of TCRalphabeta T cells and CD19 B cells. The method behind the library was PCR. TCRdb shows the sequencer as Illumina HiSeq 2500. To normalize quantification of the TCRbeta repertoire, the TCR libraries were built with molecular barcoding that relied on unique molecular identifiers. TCRdb reran the public reads through fastp at Q25 and MiXCR, keeping productive beta chains. Records with the same CDR3 protein are collapsed into one entry carrying the most frequent genes and DNA. The sample table lists some 830,000 distinct CDR3 sequences, 16% of them with a count of one. 5% of the sample is taken by the ten largest.

The sample here was PBMCs, mostly from graft donor cells, taken 360 days after TCRalphabeta/CD19-depleted stem cell transplant. Receptors were obtained from a male patient between 5 and 17 years old who had a stem cell transplant for acute lymphoblastic leukemia, so the T cells may come from the graft donor.

At least ten counts were recorded for this clonotype. This chain uses TRBV29-1 with TRBJ2-7; TRBD2 aligns across 10 bases. V shed 0 bases, J shed 1 base, and the junction held 6 bases outside the gene matches. Germline CDR1 reads SQVTM; CDR2 reads ANQGSEA. This CDR3 is built from 16 residues. CDR3 DNA: TGCAGCGTTGAAGATCAAGCGGGAGGGCCTTCCTACGAGCAGTACTTC. This codes for CSVEDQAGGPSYEQYF.

The chain links TRBV5-1 to TRBJ2-1; tentatively, D is TRBD2 (5 bases). CDR1 and CDR2 from the germline V gene are SGHRS and YFSETQ. The CDR3 has 18 amino acids. Trimming shortened V by 6 bases and J by 0 bases, and 22 bases separated the two germline ends. CDR3 coding DNA: TGCGCCAGCACCTATGGCCTTGGGGAGCTGAGCTCCTACAATGAGCAGTTCTTC. Its translation is CASTYGLGELSSYNEQFF.

This clonotype occurred a few times. The J gene is TRBJ2-4, the V gene TRBV29-1, with D perhaps given as TRBD1 or TRBD2 (5 bases each). The V gene lost 7 bases and the J gene lost 7 bases, with 14 bases spanning the gap. The CDR3 extends over 12 amino acids. In germline, CDR1 is SQVTM, CDR2 ANQGSEA. The CDR3 loop reads CSAAAGSNIQYF. The CDR3, as DNA: TGCAGCGCAGCGGCAGGGAGCAACATTCAGTACTTC. Full variable domain (remainder filled in from reference TRBV29-1 and TRBJ2-4): SAVISQKPSRDICQRGTSLTIQCQVDSQVTMMFWYRQQPGQSLTLIATANQGSEATYESGFVIDKFPISRPNLTFSTLTVSNMSPEDSSIYLCSAAAGSNIQYFGAGTRLSVL.

The chain combines TRBV18 with TRBJ2-7; no definite D call. Germline V gives CDR1 KGHSH, CDR2 LQKENI. The CDR3 consists of 15 residues. V lost 3 bases and J lost 0, with 12 bases in between. In DNA form, the CDR3 reads TGTGCCAGCTCACCTGTCCAGCAGAGCTCCTACGAGCAGTACTTC. It is translated as CASSPVQQSSYEQYF.

CDR3 sequence (DNA): TGCAGTGCTAGAAGATCACTAGCGCCGGAGACCCAGTACTTC. The encoded protein is CSARRSLAPETQYF. The genes are TRBV20-1 and TRBJ2-5; TRBD2 matches 7 bases. Germline lookup yields CDR1 DFQATT and CDR2 SNEGSKA (reference sequence). The CDR3 extends over 14 amino acids. The ends lost 2 bases at V and 5 bases at J; junction bases unmatched: 8.

CDR3 in amino acids: CATGSGGSQETQYF. Written as DNA, the CDR3 is TGTGCCACCGGTAGTGGGGGAAGCCAAGAGACCCAGTACTTC. This rearrangement joins TRBV24-1 to TRBJ2-5, with D tentatively TRBD1 or TRBD2 (5 bases each). The V end was cut by 9 bases, the J end by 1 base, with 14 bases between. CDR1 is KGHDR and CDR2 is SFDVKD in the germline V gene. CDR3 length equals 14 residues.

The genes are TRBV11-2 and TRBJ1-2; TRBD1 might be the D (6 bases). The CDR3 is made up of 15 amino acids. V was clipped by 3 bases and J by 2 bases, with 13 bases between them. Germline V gives CDR1 SGHAT, CDR2 FQNNGV. CDR3 residues: CASSFAGEANYGYTF. The CDR3 bases are TGTGCCAGCAGCTTCGCAGGGGAGGCCAACTATGGCTACACCTTC.

CDR3 coding DNA: TGCGCCAGCAGCCCTCTTTACAGTTTGAACACTGAAGCTTTCTTT. It codes for CASSPLYSLNTEAFF. This chain connects TRBV5-1 to TRBJ1-1; no reliable D call. The CDR3 length is 15 residues. The germline gives CDR1 SGHRS, CDR2 YFSETQ. V lost 4 bases and J 0 bases, leaving 13 bases between the germline ends.

In this sample, this clonotype turned up many times. The CDR3 DNA sequence: TGTGCCAGCAGTTTCCCGGACCTATATGGCTACACCTTC. Its protein is CASSFPDLYGYTF. The V call is TRBV12-3 or TRBV12-4, the J call TRBJ1-2, with D unresolved. This CDR3 has 13 amino acids. V was cut by 3 bases and J by 5 bases, with 10 bases left in between.

The DNA of the CDR3 is TGTGCCAGCAGCCAGGGGAGCTACTCTGGAAACACCATATATTTT. This gives the protein CASSQGSYSGNTIYF. The gene calls are TRBV3-1 and TRBJ1-3, with unresolved D. Germline CDR1 reads LGHDT; CDR2 reads YNNKEL (reference sequence). V was cut by 3 bases and J by 0 bases, with 9 bases left in between. This CDR3 comprises 15 residues.

There are a few counts of this clonotype. The chain joins TRBV6-5 to TRBJ2-7; tentatively, D is TRBD1 (5 bases). V lost 1 base and J lost 2, with 9 bases in between. The CDR3 spans 14 residues. From germline, CDR1 is MNHEY and CDR2 SVGAGI. The CDR3 DNA is TGTGCCAGCAGTTACTATGGGGCTCCCTACGAGCAGTACTTC. Translation gives CASSYYGAPYEQYF.

The rearrangement links TRBV7-2 to TRBJ2-1; tentative D call: TRBD2 (7 bases). Germline loops: CDR1 SGHTA, CDR2 FQGNSA. V was shortened by 1 base and J by 13 bases, with 14 bases between the two germline ends. The CDR3 is made up of 13 amino acids. The CDR3: CASSLGGGPYQFF. CDR3 DNA sequence: TGTGCCAGCAGCTTAGGGGGGGGGCCCTACCAGTTCTTC.